This TCR beta chain was recovered during a study of T cell repertoires in ileal Crohn's disease. Study-level information: At postoperative colonoscopy, neoterminal ileum biopsies were taken as M6.

Data came from immunoSEQ multiplex PCR; TCRdb stores just in-frame clones and leaves some out. The table shows about 7,400 clones, with approximately 74% occurring only once. Stated time point: neoterminal ileum biopsy at postoperative endoscopy, about 6 months after surgery. The CDR3 length is 15 residues. Germline V lookup: CDR1 SGHRS, CDR2 YFSETQ. V trimming: 3 bases; J trimming: 2 bases; junction bases outside the gene matches: 4. The genes are TRBV5-1 and TRBJ2-2; 7 nucleotides line up with TRBD1. The sequence was collected from an adult with Crohn's disease. The sample taken for sequencing was ileal tissue. The DNA of the CDR3 is TGCGCCAGCAGCTCGACAGGGCAAAACACCGGGGAGCTGTTTTTT. Amino acids: CASSSTGQNTGELFF. The variable domain in full, with the rest retrieved from reference TRBV5-1 and TRBJ2-2, is KAGVTQTPRYLIKTRGQQVTLSCSPISGHRSVSWYQQTPGQGLQFLFEYFSETQRNKGNFPGRFSGRQFSNSRSEMNVSTLELGDSALYLCASSSTGQNTGELFFGEGSRLTVL.